This T cell receptor (beta chain) was documented in a study of OX40 agonist ivuxolimab in advanced cancers. There are 18 residues in the CDR3. Germline lookup yields CDR1 SGHRS and CDR2 YFSETQ. Trimming cost V 1 base and J 3 bases; bases outside gene matches: 13. Data came from immunoSEQ multiplex PCR; TCRdb stores just in-frame clones and leaves some out. The table has tens of thousands of clones, approximately 88% seen once. The material sequenced was CD4+ or CD8+ T cells sorted from blood, taken in a trial of the OX40 agonist ivuxolimab. The clonotype was recovered from an adult with an advanced solid tumor such as melanoma, head and neck, liver or kidney cancer. V is TRBV5-1 and J is TRBJ2-1, with TRBD2 identical over 7 bases. The CDR3 DNA reads TGCGCCAGCAGCTTGCGAGCTCACCGGGACTATTACTACAATGAGCAGTTCTTC. Encoded protein: CASSLRAHRDYYYNEQFF.